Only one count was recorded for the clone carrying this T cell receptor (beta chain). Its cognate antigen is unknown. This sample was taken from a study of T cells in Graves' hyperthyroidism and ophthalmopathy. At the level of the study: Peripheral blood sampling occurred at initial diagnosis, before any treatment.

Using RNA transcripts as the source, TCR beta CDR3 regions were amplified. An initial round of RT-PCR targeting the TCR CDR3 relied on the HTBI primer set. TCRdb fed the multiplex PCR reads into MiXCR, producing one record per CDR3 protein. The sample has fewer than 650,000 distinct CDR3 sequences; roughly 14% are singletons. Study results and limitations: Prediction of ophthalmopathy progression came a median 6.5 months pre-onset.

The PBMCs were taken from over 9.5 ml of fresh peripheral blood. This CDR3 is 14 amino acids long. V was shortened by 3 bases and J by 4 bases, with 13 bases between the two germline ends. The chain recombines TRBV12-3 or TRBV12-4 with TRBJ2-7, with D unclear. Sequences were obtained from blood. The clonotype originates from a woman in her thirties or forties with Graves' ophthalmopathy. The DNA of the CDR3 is TGTGCCAGCAGTTTTGGCCCGGGTTCTTACGAGCAGTACTTC. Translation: CASSFGPGSYEQYF.